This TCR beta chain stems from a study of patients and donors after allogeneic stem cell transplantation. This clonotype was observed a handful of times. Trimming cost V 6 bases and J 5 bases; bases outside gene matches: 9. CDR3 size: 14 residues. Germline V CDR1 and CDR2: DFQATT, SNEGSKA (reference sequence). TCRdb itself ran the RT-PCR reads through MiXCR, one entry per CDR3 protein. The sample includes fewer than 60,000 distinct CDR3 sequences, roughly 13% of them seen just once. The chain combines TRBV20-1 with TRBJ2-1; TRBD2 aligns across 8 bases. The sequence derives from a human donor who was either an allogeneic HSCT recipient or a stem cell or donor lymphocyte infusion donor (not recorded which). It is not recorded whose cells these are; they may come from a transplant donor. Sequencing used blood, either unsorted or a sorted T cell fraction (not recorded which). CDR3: CSASPSGRDNEQFF. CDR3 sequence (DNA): TGCAGTGCATCCCCTAGCGGGCGCGACAATGAGCAGTTCTTC.